This T cell receptor beta chain was identified during a study of CD8+ T cells in alopecia areata. RNA was isolated and reverse transcribed to cDNA, the sequencing template. Repertoires were generated with immunoSEQ multiplex PCR, while TCRdb's copy carries only in-frame clones and drops some. The table records some 160,000 clones, approximately 65% of them present only once. V was shortened by 5 bases and J by 7 bases, with 12 bases between the two germline ends. This CDR3 spans 13 amino acids. CDR1 is MNHEY and CDR2 is SMNVEV in the germline V gene (reference sequence). Sorting of PBMCs yielded the CD4+ and CD8+ T cells.

The chain is built from TRBV27 and TRBJ2-1; D is possibly TRBD2 (6 bases). Sequenced sample: CD8+ T cells sorted from blood. This TCR came from a human donor in good health. CDR3 sequence reads: CASSPGGRNEQFF. CDR3 bases: TGTGCCAGCAGTCCCGGGGGTAGGAATGAGCAGTTCTTC.